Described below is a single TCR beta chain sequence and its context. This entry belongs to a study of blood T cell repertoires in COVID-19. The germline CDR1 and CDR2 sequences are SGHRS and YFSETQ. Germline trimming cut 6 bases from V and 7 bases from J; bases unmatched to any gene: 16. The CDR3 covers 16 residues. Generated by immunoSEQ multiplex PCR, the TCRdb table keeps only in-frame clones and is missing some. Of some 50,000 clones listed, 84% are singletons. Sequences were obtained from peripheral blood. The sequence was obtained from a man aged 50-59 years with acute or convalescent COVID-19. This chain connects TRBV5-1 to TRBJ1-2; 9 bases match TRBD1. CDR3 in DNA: TGCGCCAGCACCATTGACTACAGGGGGCGTCTCTCTGGCTACACCTTC. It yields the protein CASTIDYRGRLSGYTF.